Presented here are 30 T cell receptor beta chains from one specimen sequenced in a study of blood T cell repertoires in COVID-19. The protocol was immunoSEQ multiplex PCR, while the TCRdb copy is restricted to in-frame clones and leaves out a portion. The table lists more than 200,000 clones, 70% to 85% of them singletons, with around 4.1% in the top ten. The sample taken for sequencing was peripheral blood. These receptors all stem from a woman aged 40 to 50 with active or convalescent COVID-19.

The CDR3 loop reads CASSFAGGTYEQYF. Written as DNA, the CDR3 is TGTGCCAGCAGCTTTGCGGGGGGAACCTACGAGCAGTACTTC. The chain couples TRBV7-9 to TRBJ2-7, with TRBD2 matching 8 bases. The CDR3 contains 14 residues. The V segment lost 3 bases and the J segment 2 bases; nucleotides outside the gene matches: 3. Germline V gene sequence: CDR1 SEHNR, CDR2 FQNEAQ (reference sequence).

The chain joins TRBV28 to TRBJ1-2, with 7 bases aligning to TRBD1. The CDR3 is 13 amino acids. Trimming took 6 bases from V and 5 from J; bases not matched to a gene: 6. The germline CDR1 and CDR2 sequences are MDHEN and SYDVKM. The CDR3 sequence is CASSTGTAYGYTF. The CDR3 region has the DNA TGTGCCAGCAGCACCGGGACAGCGTATGGCTACACCTTC.

A single count supports this clone. J is TRBJ2-5 and V is TRBV7-9, with TRBD1 matching 8 bases. The germline V gene has CDR1 SEHNR and CDR2 FQNEAQ (reference sequence). V shed 1 base and J 2 bases; nucleotides not matched to a gene: 6. The CDR3 contains 16 residues. CDR3: CASSLGDRGLQETQYF. The CDR3 DNA reads as TGTGCCAGCAGCTTAGGTGACAGGGGTTTACAAGAGACCCAGTACTTC.

A few counts support this clone. V gene TRBV6-1 combines with J gene TRBJ1-4, with D possibly TRBD1 on 5 matching bases. Trimming left V 3 bases short and J 7 bases short, with 15 bases between. This CDR3 has 15 amino acids. Germline CDR1 is MNHNS and CDR2 is SASEGT. CDR3 sequence reads: CASSETAWGSEKLFF. CDR3 sequence (DNA): TGTGCCAGCAGTGAGACAGCTTGGGGCTCTGAAAAACTGTTTTTT.

The V gene is TRBV21-1, the J gene TRBJ2-7; the table's D gene call, TRBD1, was not cross checked with the DNA. TRBV21-1 is reported as a pseudogene. The CDR3 is made up of 15 amino acids. CDR3 sequence reads: CASSSGQGVSYEQYV. The CDR3 nucleotides are TGTGCCAGCAGCAGCGGACAGGGGGTTTCCTACGAGCAGTACGTC.

This chain joins TRBV19 and TRBJ1-1; no clear D gene. Germline V lookup: CDR1 LNHDA, CDR2 SQIVND (reference sequence). The CDR3 runs to 15 residues. The V end lost 4 bases, the J end lost 0 bases, and 12 bases lay between the germline ends. CDR3 region: CASSRLQQMNTEAFF. CDR3 DNA sequence: TGTGCCAGTAGTAGGCTACAGCAAATGAACACTGAAGCTTTCTTT.

The chain carries TRBV19 and TRBJ1-5, with 8 bases fitting TRBD1. Germline-derived CDR1 and CDR2 are LNHDA and SQIVND (reference sequence). The CDR3 is 13 amino acids. Trimming at V came to 8 bases and at J to 5 bases, leaving 5 bases not matched to a gene. CDR3 sequence (DNA): TGTGCCAGTGATCAGGGGGCAGATCAGCCCCAGCATTTT. Its translation is CASDQGADQPQHF.

The gene calls are TRBV3-1 (or the pseudogene TRBV3-2) and TRBJ2-1; D is uncertain. The CDR3 has 15 residues. Germline CDR1 reads LGHDT; CDR2 reads YNNKEL (reference sequence). V lost 4 bases and J lost 4, with 14 bases in between. The CDR3 loop is CASSPGLESYNEQFF. Here the CDR3 DNA reads TGTGCCAGCAGCCCCGGGTTAGAATCATACAATGAGCAGTTCTTC.

The chain carries TRBV9 and TRBJ2-3; 8 bases map to TRBD1. Trimming took 4 bases from V and 1 from J; bases not matched to a gene: 5. The CDR3 has 15 residues. In germline, CDR1 is SGDLS, CDR2 YYNGEE. The CDR3: CASSHRDRRTDTQYF. The CDR3, as DNA: TGTGCCAGCAGCCACCGGGACAGGCGCACAGATACGCAGTATTTT.

The V call is TRBV5-1, the J call TRBJ1-6, with D unresolved. The germline V gene encodes CDR1 SGHRS and CDR2 YFSETQ. This CDR3 has 14 residues. V gave up 5 bases and J gave up 0 bases, with 6 bases separating them. This CDR3 is CASSDSSYNSPLHF. The CDR3 DNA reads TGCGCCAGCAGTGATAGCTCCTATAATTCACCCCTCCACTTT.

This chain connects TRBV12-3 or TRBV12-4 to TRBJ2-3, with 9 bases fitting TRBD1. The V and J ends lost 8 bases and 5 bases, in that order; junction bases with no gene match: 5. CDR3 length equals 13 residues. The CDR3 DNA sequence: TGTGCCAGCGGAAACAGGGGGCGAGATACGCAGTATTTT. It codes for CASGNRGRDTQYF.

V usage is TRBV9 and J usage is TRBJ1-1, with no clear D. The germline CDR1 and CDR2 sequences are SGDLS and YYNGEE. Trimming took off 2 bases at V and 5 bases at J, with 13 bases between the two ends. The CDR3 extends over 14 amino acids. CDR3: CASSVVRGMTEAFF. CDR3 in DNA: TGTGCCAGCAGCGTCGTCAGAGGAATGACTGAAGCTTTCTTT.

The chain recombines TRBV28 with TRBJ1-4, with 8 bases fitting TRBD1. The CDR3 loop spans 17 amino acids. Germline V lookup: CDR1 MDHEN, CDR2 SYDVKM. V dropped 4 bases and J dropped 8; count of bases not matched to a gene: 15. The CDR3 is CASSSTTRPDRDEKLFF. The CDR3 bases are TGTGCCAGCAGTTCAACAACCCGCCCGGACAGGGACGAAAAACTGTTTTTT.

Written as DNA, the CDR3 is TGTGCCAGTAGTATAGAGTTGACAGTGGGTCAGCCCCAGCATTTT. Amino acids: CASSIELTVGQPQHF. This chain links TRBV19 with TRBJ1-5; D might be TRBD1 (5 bases). V lost 0 bases and J 6 bases, leaving 12 bases between the germline ends. The CDR3 sequence is 15 residues long. Germline CDR1 reads LNHDA; CDR2 reads SQIVND (reference sequence).

A single count supports this clone. The chain carries TRBV19 and TRBJ1-5; D is uncertain. The ends were cut back, 7 bases at V and 4 bases at J, with 8 bases in the middle. The CDR3 has 12 residues. Germline V CDR1 and CDR2: LNHDA, SQIVND (reference sequence). The CDR3 DNA follows: TGTGCCAGTACTTCCCTTAATCAGCCCCAGCATTTT. Translating gives CASTSLNQPQHF.

This chain uses TRBV7-6 with TRBJ1-1, with D possibly TRBD1 on 5 matching bases. V gave up 4 bases and J gave up 6 bases, with 18 bases separating them. The CDR3 sequence is 15 residues long. Germline V lookup: CDR1 SGHVS, CDR2 FNYEAQ. The CDR3 sequence: CASSYVGTGESEAFF. The CDR3 nucleotides are TGTGCCAGCAGCTATGTAGGGACGGGGGAGTCTGAAGCTTTCTTT.

The chain links TRBV2 to TRBJ2-1; D not certain. Germline V gene sequence: CDR1 SNHLY, CDR2 FYNNEI. This CDR3 has 11 residues. Trimming took off 7 bases at V and 10 bases at J, with 11 bases between the two ends. CDR3 coding DNA: TGTGCCAGCATAACCGTAGTAGAGCAGTTCTTC. Translating it yields CASITVVEQFF.

The V and J genes are TRBV6-2 or TRBV6-3 and TRBJ2-7; D may be TRBD1 (5 bases). Germline V gene lookup returns CDR1 MNHEY and CDR2 SVGEGT. Trimming stripped 5 bases from V and 2 bases from J, with 10 bases between. The CDR3 length is 13 residues. This CDR3 is CASSPSTAYEQYV. The CDR3 region has the DNA TGTGCCAGCAGTCCGTCGACAGCCTACGAGCAGTACGTC.

V gene TRBV5-4 combines with J gene TRBJ2-3; TRBD2 aligns across 10 bases. CDR3 length equals 16 residues. Germline-derived CDR1 and CDR2 are SGHNT and YYREEE (reference sequence). The V gene end was trimmed by 4 bases and the J gene end by 1 base; junction bases not matched to a gene: 6. This chain's CDR3 is CASSAGLASGTDTQYF. Here the CDR3 DNA reads TGTGCCAGCAGCGCGGGACTAGCGTCGGGCACAGATACGCAGTATTTT.

The gene calls are TRBV27 and TRBJ2-5; 8 nucleotides align to TRBD2. V dropped 3 bases and J dropped 2; count of bases not matched to a gene: 14. This CDR3 region has 18 residues. Germline V gene data show CDR1 as MNHEY and CDR2 as SMNVEV (reference sequence). In DNA, the CDR3 is TGTGCCAGCAGTTTCCACAGCGGCCAAGCGGGGGAGCAAGAGACCCAGTACTTC. Its translation is CASSFHSGQAGEQETQYF.

Only a few counts were recorded for this clone. The CDR3 sequence is CASSPTGARGQPQHF. The CDR3 DNA follows: TGTGCCAGCAGTCCGACCGGGGCGCGGGGTCAGCCCCAGCATTTT. The chain employs TRBV28 and TRBJ1-5, with D tentatively TRBD1 (5 bases). The CDR3 sequence is 15 residues long. Trimming cost V 5 bases and J 6 bases, with 17 bases left between them. CDR1 is MDHEN, CDR2 SYDVKM, per germline.

The chain carries TRBV3-1 (or the pseudogene TRBV3-2) and TRBJ1-3, with D unresolved. The CDR3 is 14 amino acids. V was trimmed by 2 bases and J by 2 bases, leaving 7 bases between them. Germline CDR1 and CDR2: LGHDT and YNNKEL (reference sequence). Here the CDR3 reads CASSQLSPGNTIYF. CDR3 sequence (DNA): TGTGCCAGCAGCCAACTCAGTCCTGGAAACACCATATATTTT.

The chain uses TRBV5-1 and TRBJ1-3; D gene unclear. V was cut by 3 bases and J by 0 bases, with 10 bases left in between. Germline V gene lookup returns CDR1 SGHRS and CDR2 YFSETQ. The CDR3 consists of 15 residues. DNA of the CDR3: TGCGCCAGCAGCTATGACATGACCTCTGGAAACACCATATATTTT. Its translation: CASSYDMTSGNTIYF. The full variable domain, completed using reference TRBV5-1 and TRBJ1-3, is KAGVTQTPRYLIKTRGQQVTLSCSPISGHRSVSWYQQTPGQGLQFLFEYFSETQRNKGNFPGRFSGRQFSNSRSEMNVSTLELGDSALYLCASSYDMTSGNTIYFGEGSWLTVV.

The chain combines TRBV5-1 with TRBJ2-2, with D possibly matching TRBD1 (6 bases). V was cut by 4 bases and J by 3 bases, with 13 bases left in between. The germline V gene has CDR1 SGHRS and CDR2 YFSETQ. This CDR3 comprises 15 residues. CDR3 loop: CASSPQQGYTGELFF. The CDR3 bases are TGCGCCAGCAGCCCCCAGCAGGGGTACACCGGGGAGCTGTTTTTT.

The chain carries TRBV13 and TRBJ1-2; tentatively, D is TRBD1 (6 bases). CDR3 length: 14 amino acids. In germline, CDR1 is PRHDT, CDR2 FYEKMQ (reference sequence). V was shortened by 2 bases and J by 4 bases, with 11 bases between the two germline ends. In DNA form, the CDR3 reads TGTGCCAGCAGCTTAAGGACAGTCGGCTATGGCTACACCTTC. This translates into CASSLRTVGYGYTF. Drawing the rest from reference TRBV13 and TRBJ1-2, the complete variable domain is AAGVIQSPRHLIKEKRETATLKCYPIPRHDTVYWYQQGPGQDPQFLISFYEKMQSDKGSIPDRFSAQQFSDYHSELNMSSLELGDSALYFCASSLRTVGYGYTFGSGTRLTVV.

J is TRBJ1-5 and V is TRBV3-1 (or the pseudogene TRBV3-2); D is possibly TRBD1 (6 bases). The CDR3 is made up of 14 amino acids. CDR1 and CDR2 (germline): LGHDT, YNNKEL (reference sequence). The V gene lost 3 bases and the J gene lost 4 bases, with 10 bases spanning the gap. The CDR3 protein is CASSHRQGNQPQHF. In DNA, the CDR3 is TGTGCCAGCAGCCACAGGCAGGGGAATCAGCCCCAGCATTTT.

This rearrangement joins TRBV5-6 to TRBJ2-5; 10 nucleotides match TRBD2. V lost 1 base and J lost 4; bases outside the gene matches: 4. CDR3 length equals 15 residues. Germline-derived CDR1 and CDR2 are SGHDT and YYEEEE. The CDR3 region is CASSLSSGGAETQYF. The DNA of the CDR3 is TGTGCCAGCAGCTTGTCGAGCGGGGGGGCAGAGACCCAGTACTTC.

This clone was detected a few times. The chain recombines TRBV19 with TRBJ1-6; D not certain. V was trimmed by 5 bases and J by 1 base, leaving 6 bases between them. Germline assignment: CDR1 LNHDA and CDR2 SQIVND (reference sequence). The CDR3 has 14 amino acids. CDR3 region: CASSLGSYNSPLHF. CDR3 sequence (DNA): TGTGCCAGTAGTCTCGGGTCCTATAATTCACCCCTCCACTTT.

This sequence joins TRBV29-1 and TRBJ1-2, with a possible D match to TRBD1 (6 bases). The CDR3 is 13 residues long. Trimming removed 3 bases at V and 6 bases at J, with 14 bases between. Per the germline V gene, CDR1 is SQVTM and CDR2 is ANQGSEA. CDR3: CSVEQGRYDGYTF. The DNA of the CDR3 is TGCAGCGTTGAGCAGGGGCGCTATGATGGCTACACCTTC.

This clone rates as medium-sized (0.01 to 0.1%). The V call is TRBV18, the J call TRBJ1-3, with TRBD1 as a possible D gene (5 bases). The CDR3 runs to 16 residues. The germline V gene encodes CDR1 KGHSH and CDR2 LQKENI. V shed 2 bases and J shed 7 bases, with 18 bases lying between them. The CDR3 DNA follows: TGTGCCAGCTCACCATTAAACTTCGGGGGGTTCAACACCATATATTTT. Translated: CASSPLNFGGFNTIYF.